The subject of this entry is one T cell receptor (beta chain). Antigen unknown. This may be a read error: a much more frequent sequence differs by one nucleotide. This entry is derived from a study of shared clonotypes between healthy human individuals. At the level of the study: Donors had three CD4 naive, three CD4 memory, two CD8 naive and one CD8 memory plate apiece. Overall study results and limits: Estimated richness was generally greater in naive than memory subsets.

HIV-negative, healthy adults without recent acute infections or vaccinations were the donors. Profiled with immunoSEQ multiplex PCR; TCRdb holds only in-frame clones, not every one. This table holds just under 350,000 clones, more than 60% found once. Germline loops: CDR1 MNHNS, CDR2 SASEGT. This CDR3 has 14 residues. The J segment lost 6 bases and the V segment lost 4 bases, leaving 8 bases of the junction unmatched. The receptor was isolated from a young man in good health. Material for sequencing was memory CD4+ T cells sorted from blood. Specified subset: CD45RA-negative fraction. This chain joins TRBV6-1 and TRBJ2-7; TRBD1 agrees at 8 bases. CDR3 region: CASSGWETGVEQYF. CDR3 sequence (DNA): TGTGCCAGCAGTGGGTGGGAGACAGGGGTCGAGCAGTACTTC.